A single sample is the source of the 12 T cell receptor beta chains below, sequenced in a study of tumor-infiltrating lymphocytes in localized non-small cell lung cancer. Some clones are missing from TCRdb's copy, which holds only in-frame ones; the method was immunoSEQ multiplex PCR. The sample includes approximately 17,000 clones, more than 60% of them seen just once. Sequences were obtained from lung tumor tissue. The receptors shown here come from a human donor with non-small cell lung cancer.

This chain connects TRBV9 to TRBJ1-3; TRBD1 is a possible D gene (5 bases). Trimming stripped 0 bases from V and 0 bases from J, with 10 bases between. Germline V gives CDR1 SGDLS, CDR2 YYNGEE. The length of the CDR3 is 16 residues. CDR3 in amino acids: CASSVVGAASGNTIYF. CDR3 DNA sequence: TGTGCCAGCAGCGTAGTAGGGGCAGCCTCTGGAAACACCATATATTTT.

The chain employs TRBV10-2 and TRBJ2-7; 8 bases agree with TRBD1. V dropped 2 bases and J dropped 4; count of bases not matched to a gene: 13. The germline gives CDR1 WSHSY, CDR2 SAAADI. This CDR3 contains 17 residues. CDR3 sequence reads: CASSEDVAAGGLYEQYF. The CDR3 DNA reads as TGCGCCAGCAGTGAGGATGTGGCGGCAGGGGGCCTATACGAGCAGTACTTC.

This chain connects TRBV5-4 to TRBJ1-1, with TRBD1 as a possible D gene (6 bases). CDR3 length: 14 amino acids. Deletions cut 2 bases from V and 1 base from J, with 9 bases between. Germline lookup yields CDR1 SGHNT and CDR2 YYREEE (reference sequence). The CDR3 sequence: CASSFSTGNTEAFF. In DNA, the CDR3 is TGTGCCAGCAGCTTTTCGACAGGGAACACTGAAGCTTTCTTT.

The V gene is TRBV7-3, the J gene TRBJ2-5; possibly TRBD2 for D (5 bases). The CDR3 has 15 amino acids. V gave up 0 bases and J gave up 4 bases, with 12 bases separating them. Per germline, CDR1 SGHTA and CDR2 FQGTGA. For the CDR3, the DNA is TGTGCCAGCAGCTTAACTATATGGGCGGGAGAGACCCAGTACTTC. Translating it yields CASSLTIWAGETQYF.

The chain employs TRBV19 and TRBJ1-2, with D tentatively TRBD1 (6 bases). The V end lost 9 bases, the J end lost 2 bases, and 13 bases lay between the germline ends. This CDR3 is built from 13 residues. The germline V gene encodes CDR1 LNHDA and CDR2 SQIVND (reference sequence). The CDR3 loop is CASIDRSNYGYTF. The CDR3 region has the DNA TGTGCCAGCATCGACAGGTCCAACTATGGCTACACCTTC. The full variable domain, completed using reference TRBV19 and TRBJ1-2, is DGGITQSPKYLFRKEGQNVTLSCEQNLNHDAMYWYRQDPGQGLRLIYYSQIVNDFQKGDIAEGYSVSREKKESFPLTVTSAQKNPTAFYLCASIDRSNYGYTFGSGTRLTVV.

As DNA, the CDR3 is TGTGCCAGCAGGCGTGGGCCTACCTACGAGCAGTACTTC. It encodes CASRRGPTYEQYF. This chain links TRBV28 with TRBJ2-7; no clear D. V was shortened by 6 bases and J by 2 bases, with 11 bases between the two germline ends. CDR3 length: 13 residues. Per germline, CDR1 MDHEN and CDR2 SYDVKM.

V gene TRBV2 combines with J gene TRBJ1-1; maybe TRBD1 (5 bases). V was pared by 7 bases and J by 1 base, with 16 bases between. Germline CDR1 is SNHLY and CDR2 is FYNNEI. The CDR3 length is 15 residues. The CDR3 sequence: CASTYDGGKNTEAFF. The CDR3 nucleotides are TGTGCCAGCACCTACGATGGGGGAAAGAACACTGAAGCTTTCTTT.

This CDR3 reads CASSPETGTSERYEQYF. CDR3 DNA sequence: TGCGCCAGCAGCCCCGAAACCGGGACTAGCGAGAGGTACGAGCAGTACTTC. The chain is built from TRBV5-1 and TRBJ2-7, with TRBD2 matching 10 bases. The CDR3 is 17 residues long. Germline-derived CDR1 and CDR2 are SGHRS and YFSETQ. Trimming took 4 bases from V and 4 from J; bases not matched to a gene: 14.

V is TRBV18 and J is TRBJ1-3; D might be TRBD1 (5 bases). The CDR3 spans 18 residues. V was trimmed by 5 bases and J by 0 bases, leaving 20 bases between them. CDR1 KGHSH and CDR2 LQKENI come from the germline V gene. Written as DNA, the CDR3 is TGTGCCAGCTCAACCCGAACCCGGGACGGCTACTCTGGAAACACCATATATTTT. It codes for CASSTRTRDGYSGNTIYF.

This clone was found a few times. V is TRBV15 and J is TRBJ2-1; tentatively, D is TRBD1 or TRBD2 (5 bases each). V shed 0 bases and J shed 15 bases, with 12 bases lying between them. The CDR3 has 12 residues. Germline values: CDR1 LNHNV, CDR2 YYDKDF (reference sequence). The CDR3 DNA is TGTGCCACCAGCAGAGATCTAGGGACCCCGTTCTTC. Translation: CATSRDLGTPFF.

The CDR3 spells CASSSEERRGGYTF. As DNA, the CDR3 is TGTGCCAGCAGTTCCGAAGAAAGAAGAGGAGGCTACACCTTC. The chain links TRBV2 to TRBJ1-2; D not certain. Germline CDR1 reads SNHLY; CDR2 reads FYNNEI. The V gene lost 5 bases and the J gene lost 8 bases, with 18 bases spanning the gap. The CDR3 has 14 residues.

The V and J genes are TRBV7-9 and TRBJ2-7, with TRBD1 matching over 9 bases. Germline V gene sequence: CDR1 SEHNR, CDR2 FQNEAQ (reference sequence). There are 15 residues in the CDR3. V lost 5 bases to trimming and J lost 2 bases; unmatched junction nucleotides: 7. The CDR3 here is CASSPGTGTPYEQYF. The DNA of the CDR3 is TGTGCCAGCAGCCCCGGGACAGGGACACCCTACGAGCAGTACTTC.